One T cell receptor beta chain is described in this entry. Antigen specificity is unknown. These data come from a study of OX40 agonist ivuxolimab in advanced cancers. Overall study: Partial responses were recorded for three patients, including one with hepatocellular carcinoma and two with cutaneous melanoma.

Repertoires were generated with immunoSEQ multiplex PCR, while TCRdb's copy carries only in-frame clones and drops some. The sample holds around 19,000 clones, around four fifths seen once. Study results and limitations: Researchers did not determine the expanded peripheral T cells' antigen specificity.

The CDR3 is 19 amino acids. V lost 3 bases and J lost 2, with 25 bases in between. The germline gives CDR1 MDHEN, CDR2 SYDVKM. This material consisted of CD4+ or CD8+ T cells sorted from blood, taken in a trial of the OX40 agonist ivuxolimab. This chain links TRBV28 with TRBJ2-5, with D unresolved. The receptor's source is an adult with an advanced solid tumor such as melanoma, head and neck, liver or kidney cancer. CDR3 nucleotides: TGTGCCAGCAGTTTCCCCAGACGCCCCTTTGTCGACGGGCAAGAGACCCAGTACTTC. Amino acids: CASSFPRRPFVDGQETQYF. Filled out from reference TRBV28 and TRBJ2-5, the complete variable domain reads DVKVTQSSRYLVKRTGEKVFLECVQDMDHENMFWYRQDPGLGLRLIYFSYDVKMKEKGDIPEGYSVSREKKERFSLILESASTNQTSMYLCASSFPRRPFVDGQETQYFGPGTRLLVL.